These 30 T cell receptor beta chains originate from one sample sequenced in a study of beta chain features in type 1 diabetes. Study-level findings and limits: Type 1 diabetes patients had moderately but significantly shorter TCRB CDR3s in all four CD4+ subsets.

Antigens for these TCRs are unknown. Every bit of the isolated RNA underwent reverse transcription, so sequencing read expressed TCRB transcripts. The data were produced by immunoSEQ multiplex PCR, yet TCRdb's version contains in-frame clones alone and is incomplete. Of 600,000 to 750,000 clones listed, 9.5% to 15% are singletons. Specimen: naive CD4+ T cells from blood. These receptors were taken from a man under 40 with type 1 diabetes.

This clone has more than one count but fewer than ten. The chain combines TRBV9 with TRBJ1-4; D is perhaps TRBD1 (5 bases). Trimming removed 0 bases from V and 2 bases from J, with 11 bases in between. This CDR3 region has 16 residues. Germline lookup yields CDR1 SGDLS and CDR2 YYNGEE. CDR3 region: CASSVDGWGTNEKLFF. In DNA, the CDR3 is TGTGCCAGCAGCGTAGACGGGTGGGGGACTAATGAAAAACTGTTTTTT.

This clone was detected only a few times. The chain links TRBV19 to TRBJ2-3; D perhaps matches TRBD1 (6 bases). Germline values: CDR1 LNHDA, CDR2 SQIVND (reference sequence). The CDR3 length is 14 residues. V was shortened by 3 bases and J by 5 bases, with 12 bases between the two germline ends. CDR3 coding DNA: TGTGCCAGTAGTATCCCAGGGGTTGGAGATACGCAGTATTTT. As protein: CASSIPGVGDTQYF. Using reference TRBV19 and TRBJ2-3 for the parts outside the CDR3, the full variable domain is DGGITQSPKYLFRKEGQNVTLSCEQNLNHDAMYWYRQDPGQGLRLIYYSQIVNDFQKGDIAEGYSVSREKKESFPLTVTSAQKNPTAFYLCASSIPGVGDTQYFGPGTRLTVL.

This chain uses TRBV7-9 with TRBJ1-5; maybe TRBD1 (6 bases). Trimming removed 3 bases at V and 5 bases at J, with 17 bases between. Germline assignment: CDR1 SEHNR and CDR2 FQNEAQ (reference sequence). This CDR3 region has 16 residues. CDR3 in amino acids: CASSLPRGRLHQPQHF. CDR3 coding DNA: TGTGCCAGCAGCTTGCCCCGGGGGCGGTTGCATCAGCCCCAGCATTTT.

This rearrangement joins TRBV9 to TRBJ2-5, with TRBD2 matching over 7 bases. This CDR3 is built from 14 residues. V lost 4 bases, J lost 1 base, and 4 bases stayed unmatched. Per the germline V gene, CDR1 is SGDLS and CDR2 is YYNGEE. In DNA, the CDR3 is TGTGCCAGCAGCCCCCCTAGCGGCCAAGAGACCCAGTACTTC. It translates to CASSPPSGQETQYF. The full variable domain, in which reference TRBV9 and TRBJ2-5 provide the parts outside the CDR3, is DSGVTQTPKHLITATGQRVTLRCSPRSGDLSVYWYQQSLDQGLQFLIQYYNGEERAKGNILERFSAQQFPDLHSELNLSSLELGDSALYFCASSPPSGQETQYFGPGTRLLVL.

This rearrangement joins TRBV7-9 to TRBJ2-5; 7 bases fit TRBD1. V was pared by 2 bases and J by 2 bases, with 5 bases of the junction left unmatched. Per germline, CDR1 SEHNR and CDR2 FQNEAQ (reference sequence). CDR3 length equals 15 residues. Here the CDR3 reads CASSLNRGNQETQYF. The CDR3 coding sequence is TGTGCCAGCAGCTTAAACAGGGGAAATCAAGAGACCCAGTACTTC.

This clone was counted between two and nine times. The V call is TRBV5-4, the J call TRBJ2-7, with 11 bases lining up with TRBD1. Trimming at V came to 0 bases and at J to 7 bases, leaving 9 bases not matched to a gene. CDR1 and CDR2 (germline): SGHNT, YYREEE (reference sequence). The CDR3 is 16 amino acids. The CDR3 protein is CASSLGGGTGGLEQYF. In nucleotides, the CDR3 is TGTGCCAGCAGCTTGGGAGGCGGGACAGGGGGTTTGGAGCAGTACTTC.

This sequence joins TRBV2 and TRBJ1-5, with no clear D. Germline V gene lookup returns CDR1 SNHLY and CDR2 FYNNEI. The CDR3 contains 14 residues. Between the trimmed V and J ends, which lost 1 base and 6 bases, there was a span of 10 bases. The CDR3 DNA reads as TGTGCCAGCAGTGAAGAAGTAGGGTTTCAGCCCCAGCATTTT. This sequence encodes CASSEEVGFQPQHF.

This clone has a handful of counts. As DNA, the CDR3 is TGTGCCAGCAGCTTAATGGAGGCAGGGACCTACGAGCAGTACTTC. As protein: CASSLMEAGTYEQYF. The chain recombines TRBV7-2 with TRBJ2-7; either TRBD1 or TRBD2 may supply D (5 bases each). Germline-derived CDR1 and CDR2 are SGHTA and FQGNSA. Trimming removed 2 bases from V and 2 bases from J, with 13 bases in between. This CDR3 region has 15 residues.

In the case of this clone: Other DNA sequences from this sample encode an identical CDR3 as well. The chain is built from TRBV14 and TRBJ1-3; D unresolved. In germline, CDR1 is SGHDN, CDR2 FVKESK. CDR3 length: 14 residues. The V end lost 1 base, the J end lost 0 bases, and 4 bases lay between the germline ends. The CDR3 loop is CASSQGHSGNTIYF. CDR3 DNA: TGTGCCAGCAGCCAAGGTCACTCTGGAAACACCATATATTTT.

This clone has just a few counts. This CDR3 reads CASSRGVTPGLNEQYF. The CDR3 DNA is TGTGCCAGCAGCCGGGGGGTCACACCCGGTCTCAACGAGCAGTACTTC. The rearrangement uses TRBV14 and TRBJ2-7; D may be TRBD2 (6 bases). V lost 4 bases and J lost 5, with 21 bases in between. The CDR3 extends over 16 amino acids. CDR1 is SGHDN, CDR2 FVKESK, per germline.

The V and J genes are TRBV7-9 and TRBJ2-1; TRBD1 matches 7 bases. The germline CDR1 and CDR2 sequences are SEHNR and FQNEAQ (reference sequence). V lost 6 bases, J lost 1 base, and 6 bases stayed unmatched. This CDR3 is built from 15 residues. CDR3 loop: CASRMTGISYNEQFF. CDR3 DNA sequence: TGTGCCAGCAGGATGACAGGGATTTCCTACAATGAGCAGTTCTTC.

V usage is TRBV7-9 and J usage is TRBJ2-5; D unresolved. Germline CDR1 reads SEHNR; CDR2 reads FQNEAQ (reference sequence). With 0 bases removed from V and 5 bases from J, the gap between germline ends came to 13 bases. The CDR3 length is 15 residues. In nucleotides, the CDR3 is TGTGCCAGCAGCTTAGCGCTGGCAGTCGGGGAGACCCAGTACTTC. As protein: CASSLALAVGETQYF.

This clone was recorded a few times. The rearrangement links TRBV7-9 to TRBJ1-2; D unresolved. This CDR3 is 13 amino acids long. Germline V CDR1 and CDR2: SEHNR, FQNEAQ (reference sequence). Between the trimmed V and J ends, which lost 3 bases and 5 bases, there was a span of 10 bases. The CDR3 DNA reads as TGTGCCAGCAGCTTCCCGGAACGGTATGGCTACACCTTC. Protein: CASSFPERYGYTF.

J is TRBJ1-2 and V is TRBV25-1; 8 bases map to TRBD1. CDR3 length: 14 residues. Germline V gene sequence: CDR1 MGHDK, CDR2 SYGVNS. V was clipped by 1 base and J by 6 bases; unmatched bases: 4. For the CDR3, the DNA is TGTGCCAGCAGTGAATGGGGCAGGGGGCATGGCTACACCTTC. As protein: CASSEWGRGHGYTF.

The J gene is TRBJ2-7, the V gene TRBV11-2; 11 bases agree with TRBD1. The length of the CDR3 is 16 residues. V shed 6 bases, J shed 4 bases, and the junction held 11 bases outside the gene matches. Germline loops: CDR1 SGHAT, CDR2 FQNNGV. The CDR3 region is CASSHYVGQGAYEQYF. The CDR3 DNA follows: TGTGCCAGCAGTCACTATGTTGGACAGGGGGCTTACGAGCAGTACTTC.

The J gene is TRBJ2-1, the V gene TRBV7-2; 9 nucleotides match TRBD1. The V segment lost 5 bases and the J segment 8 bases; nucleotides outside the gene matches: 10. CDR1 SGHTA and CDR2 FQGNSA come from the germline V gene. The CDR3 sequence is 15 residues long. The CDR3 DNA reads as TGTGCCAGCAGCCCGGACAGGGGCCGCTGGGATGAGCAGTTCTTC. Amino acid sequence: CASSPDRGRWDEQFF.

The genes are TRBV29-1 and TRBJ1-1; the D is unclear. Deletions cut 4 bases from V and 11 bases from J, with 11 bases between. Germline-derived CDR1 and CDR2 are SQVTM and ANQGSEA. This CDR3 has 10 amino acids. The CDR3 coding sequence is TGCAGCGTTGTCTGGCGATCGGCTTTCTTT. It translates to CSVVWRSAFF.

This chain links TRBV7-9 with TRBJ2-1, with D tentatively TRBD2 (5 bases). Germline lookup yields CDR1 SEHNR and CDR2 FQNEAQ (reference sequence). The CDR3 totals 13 residues. Trimming removed 5 bases from V and 15 bases from J, with 20 bases in between. The CDR3 here is CASSPPYFGVAFF. As DNA, the CDR3 is TGTGCCAGCAGCCCACCCTACTTCGGGGTGGCGTTCTTC.

In DNA form, the CDR3 reads TGTGCCAGCAGCTTCTCCCCCGGGGGCCCGGGAAACACCATATATTTT. Protein product: CASSFSPGGPGNTIYF. The chain recombines TRBV7-9 with TRBJ1-3, with D possibly matching TRBD1 (6 bases). There are 16 residues in the CDR3. CDR1 is SEHNR, CDR2 FQNEAQ, per germline (reference sequence). Trimming shortened V by 3 bases and J by 4 bases, and 16 bases separated the two germline ends.

This chain joins TRBV7-9 and TRBJ1-5; D gene uncertain. From germline, CDR1 is SEHNR and CDR2 FQNEAQ (reference sequence). CDR3 size: 13 residues. The V end lost 5 bases, the J end lost 1 base, and 6 bases lay between the germline ends. CDR3 sequence reads: CASSMDSNQPQHF. The CDR3 bases are TGTGCCAGCAGCATGGACAGCAATCAGCCCCAGCATTTT.

The table lists this clone with a few counts. The chain joins TRBV9 to TRBJ2-2, with 7 bases identical to TRBD1. Germline-derived CDR1 and CDR2 are SGDLS and YYNGEE. V was pared by 1 base and J by 2 bases, with 5 bases of the junction left unmatched. This CDR3 spans 16 amino acids. The CDR3 loop is CASSVQGTANTGELFF. The CDR3 DNA reads as TGTGCCAGCAGCGTACAAGGGACAGCCAACACCGGGGAGCTGTTTTTT.

This sequence joins TRBV6-6 and TRBJ2-7; D possibly corresponds to TRBD1 (6 bases). Germline CDR1 reads MNHNY; CDR2 reads SVGAGI (reference sequence). V lost 7 bases, J lost 7 bases, and 17 bases lay in between. The CDR3 contains 13 residues. The CDR3 region has the DNA TGTGCCAGCATCAGAGTACAGGGAGAAGAGCAGTACTTC. Amino acid sequence: CASIRVQGEEQYF.

The V gene is TRBV19, the J gene TRBJ1-2; 8 bases are shared with TRBD1. There are 14 residues in the CDR3. J was trimmed by 7 bases and V by 7 bases; bases with no gene match: 11. CDR1 LNHDA and CDR2 SQIVND come from the germline V gene (reference sequence). The chain's CDR3 is CASTRTGPAGGYTF. DNA of the CDR3: TGTGCCAGTACCAGGACAGGGCCAGCGGGTGGCTACACCTTC. Filled out from reference TRBV19 and TRBJ1-2, the complete variable domain reads DGGITQSPKYLFRKEGQNVTLSCEQNLNHDAMYWYRQDPGQGLRLIYYSQIVNDFQKGDIAEGYSVSREKKESFPLTVTSAQKNPTAFYLCASTRTGPAGGYTFGSGTRLTVV.

There are a few counts of this clone. The chain recombines TRBV2 with TRBJ1-5, with no clear D. CDR3 length: 13 residues. Trimming cost V 7 bases and J 0 bases, with 7 bases left between them. The germline gives CDR1 SNHLY, CDR2 FYNNEI. The CDR3 loop is CASISDSNQPQHF. DNA for the CDR3: TGTGCCAGCATCTCAGATAGCAATCAGCCCCAGCATTTT.

The chain uses TRBV7-2 and TRBJ1-6; D unresolved. Germline assignment: CDR1 SGHTA and CDR2 FQGNSA. The length of the CDR3 is 17 residues. V lost 7 bases, J lost 0 bases, and 16 bases lay in between. The CDR3, as DNA: TGTGCCAGCACCCTTACCGGTTACAGCTCCTATAATTCACCCCTCCACTTT. Translated, it gives CASTLTGYSSYNSPLHF.

This clone was picked up a small number of times. Additional DNA sequences in this sample encode the identical CDR3. The chain has TRBV9 and TRBJ2-1; tentatively, D is TRBD2 (6 bases). The germline V gene encodes CDR1 SGDLS and CDR2 YYNGEE. This CDR3 is built from 13 residues. V lost 1 base and J 7 bases, leaving 9 bases between the germline ends. CDR3 bases: TGTGCCAGCAGCGTACAGGGAGGTAATGAGCAGTTCTTC. Protein product: CASSVQGGNEQFF.

This clone was counted between two and nine times. The V call is TRBV7-9, the J call TRBJ2-1, with 8 bases that match TRBD1. The CDR3 has 14 residues. V lost 5 bases to trimming and J lost 6 bases; unmatched junction nucleotides: 6. The germline V gene has CDR1 SEHNR and CDR2 FQNEAQ (reference sequence). This CDR3 is CASSPDRAPNEQFF. The CDR3 nucleotides are TGTGCCAGCAGCCCGGACAGGGCTCCCAATGAGCAGTTCTTC.

There are a few counts of this clone. The gene calls are TRBV9 and TRBJ1-2; TRBD1 aligns across 7 bases. Unmatched junction bases numbered 10, after V lost 6 bases and J lost 2 bases. Germline V gives CDR1 SGDLS, CDR2 YYNGEE. The CDR3 has 15 residues. The CDR3: CASNPTGDPNYGYTF. DNA for the CDR3: TGTGCCAGCAACCCCACAGGGGATCCAAACTATGGCTACACCTTC.

The V call is TRBV5-6, the J call TRBJ2-1, with D hard to call. CDR1 SGHDT and CDR2 YYEEEE come from the germline V gene. The CDR3 has 15 amino acids. V lost 0 bases and J 3 bases, leaving 10 bases between the germline ends. The DNA for the CDR3 is TGTGCCAGCAGCTTGGGCGCGGATAGCTACAATGAGCAGTTCTTC. Translated, it gives CASSLGADSYNEQFF.

This chain uses TRBV7-2 with TRBJ2-5; 7 bases are shared with TRBD1. This CDR3 spans 15 amino acids. V shed 2 bases and J 1 base; nucleotides not matched to a gene: 4. Germline values: CDR1 SGHTA, CDR2 FQGNSA. CDR3 DNA sequence: TGTGCCAGCAGCTTATTCCGGGACAGCCAAGAGACCCAGTACTTC. This gives the protein CASSLFRDSQETQYF.